This T cell receptor beta chain was identified in a study of T cell responses to AZD1222 COVID-19 vaccine. Study background: Pooled together were second doses at about 4 or about 12 weeks. General observations from the study: Donors, mostly white British, included more females; clonal diversity was possibly underestimated. Compared with day 0, the breadth and depth of the Spike-specific TCR repertoire rose significantly after two doses of AZD1222. Reportedly, nearly half of unique spike TCRs recognized epitopes outside B.1.351/B.1.1.7 mutations.

Of note for this clone: Its antigen is as yet unknown.

This CDR3 is 16 amino acids long. V dropped 4 bases and J dropped 7; count of bases not matched to a gene: 12. The germline gives CDR1 SGDLS, CDR2 YYNGEE. Measured with immunoSEQ multiplex PCR; TCRdb has only the in-frame clones, and not every one. The sample contains over 50,000 clones, approximately 84% of which appear only once. This sequence was found in an adult in good health. The chain uses TRBV9 and TRBJ2-3; TRBD2 aligns across 10 bases. This material consisted of peripheral blood, taken on day 0 of AZD1222 vaccination. The CDR3 DNA reads TGTGCCAGCAGCACCCGGACTAGCGGCCTAATATATACGCAGTATTTT. Its protein is CASSTRTSGLIYTQYF.